The 28 T cell receptor beta chains presented below share a single source sample, sequenced in a study of T cells after yellow fever vaccination. TCRdb re-called the 5' RACE reads with MiXCR, one entry per CDR3 protein. This table holds some 320,000 distinct CDR3 sequences, about 10% found once. The sample in question was CD4+ T cells sorted from PBMCs, obtained 45 days after the yellow fever booster vaccination. The receptor source for this set is a man younger than 30 who received the YFV17D yellow fever vaccine.

This clonotype was counted between two and nine times. The rearrangement joins TRBV24-1 to TRBJ2-5; 10 bases agree with TRBD1. The V and J ends lost 6 bases and 5 bases, in that order; junction bases with no gene match: 5. Germline V CDR1 and CDR2: KGHDR, SFDVKD. The CDR3 sequence is 14 residues long. The CDR3 region is CATSPGQGWETQYF. The CDR3 DNA sequence: TGTGCCACCAGTCCGGGACAGGGGTGGGAGACCCAGTACTTC.

This clonotype was recorded at least ten times. This chain connects TRBV6-1 to TRBJ2-5; tentative D call: TRBD1 (6 bases). Germline V lookup: CDR1 MNHNS, CDR2 SASEGT. The CDR3 loop spans 15 amino acids. Trimming took off 2 bases at V and 4 bases at J, with 14 bases between the two ends. CDR3 amino acids: CASSEMRVGGETQYF. CDR3 sequence (DNA): TGTGCCAGCAGTGAAATGAGGGTAGGGGGAGAGACCCAGTACTTC.

This clonotype turned up a few times. This chain joins TRBV6-6 and TRBJ1-2; D gene ambiguous. The V and J ends lost 0 bases and 4 bases respectively, with 9 bases between them. There are 14 residues in the CDR3. In germline, CDR1 is MNHNY, CDR2 SVGAGI (reference sequence). Here the CDR3 reads CASSYSKGIYGYTF. The CDR3 DNA reads TGTGCCAGCAGTTACTCTAAGGGTATCTATGGCTACACCTTC.

In its sample, this clonotype was seen many times. The CDR3 coding sequence is TGTGCCAGCAGTCCCGGGACAGCACATGGCTACACCTTC. Protein sequence: CASSPGTAHGYTF. This chain connects TRBV12-3 or TRBV12-4 to TRBJ1-2, with 7 bases lining up with TRBD1. The V segment lost 5 bases and the J segment 6 bases; nucleotides outside the gene matches: 6. This CDR3 spans 13 amino acids.

The rearrangement joins TRBV7-2 to TRBJ1-2; D possibly corresponds to TRBD1 (5 bases). V lost 7 bases to trimming and J lost 5 bases, with 17 bases between them. Looked up from germline, CDR1 is SGHTA and CDR2 is FQGNSA. The CDR3 sequence is 14 residues long. The DNA of the CDR3 is TGTGCCAGCACCGGCGGGGACGGCCCTTATGGCTACACCTTC. This translates into CASTGGDGPYGYTF. Looking up the rest from reference TRBV7-2 and TRBJ1-2 gives the full variable domain: GAGVSQSPSNKVTEKGKDVELRCDPISGHTALYWYRQSLGQGLEFLIYFQGNSAPDKSGLPSDRFSAERTGGSVSTLTIQRTQQEDSAVYLCASTGGDGPYGYTFGSGTRLTVV.

This chain uses TRBV7-2 with TRBJ2-7; 13 positions match TRBD2. The CDR3 covers 15 residues. CDR1 and CDR2 from the germline V gene are SGHTA and FQGNSA. Losses at the gene ends were 4 bases for V and 7 bases for J; bases not matched to a gene: 7. CDR3 sequence reads: CASSSGLAGDGEQYV. The CDR3 nucleotides are TGTGCCAGCAGCTCTGGACTAGCGGGGGACGGAGAGCAGTACGTC.

This clonotype has a handful of counts. V and J are TRBV3-1 and TRBJ2-7; unclear D gene. The CDR3 loop spans 13 amino acids. Trimming left V 5 bases short and J 5 bases short, with 13 bases between. Per germline, CDR1 LGHDT and CDR2 YNNKEL (reference sequence). CDR3 loop: CASSSSGVDEQYF. The CDR3 DNA follows: TGTGCCAGCAGCTCCAGTGGAGTCGACGAGCAGTACTTC.

The chain combines TRBV6-2 or TRBV6-3 with TRBJ2-7; D ambiguous. V shed 6 bases and J shed 3 bases, with 12 bases lying between them. Germline V gives CDR1 MNHEY, CDR2 SVGEGT. The CDR3 has 13 residues. The CDR3: CASSEMFLYEQYF. The CDR3 coding sequence is TGTGCCAGCAGCGAGATGTTTCTCTACGAGCAGTACTTC.

Comment on this clonotype: A read error may explain this, as a much larger clone is one base away. The genes are TRBV7-3 and TRBJ2-3; D is unresolved. V was trimmed by 1 base and J by 6 bases, leaving 5 bases between them. CDR1 and CDR2 (germline): SGHTA, FQGTGA. This CDR3 has 12 amino acids. The CDR3 DNA follows: TGTGCCAGCAGCTTAATAGGGGATACGCAGTATTTT. Its protein product is CASSLIGDTQYF.

This clonotype occurred a few times. The chain has TRBV14 and TRBJ2-1; 8 bases map to TRBD2. Unmatched junction bases numbered 7, after V lost 0 bases and J lost 3 bases. The CDR3 loop spans 17 amino acids. Germline CDR1 reads SGHDN; CDR2 reads FVKESK. CDR3 bases: TGTGCCAGCAGCCAAGAGGCTAGCGGGCGGGGCTACAATGAGCAGTTCTTC. It yields the protein CASSQEASGRGYNEQFF.

This clonotype showed up many times. This CDR3 is CSALLIGGNGYTF. The CDR3 DNA is TGCAGTGCACTCCTGATTGGGGGTAATGGCTACACCTTC. The chain joins TRBV20-1 to TRBJ1-2; tentatively, D is TRBD1 (5 bases). The V gene lost 6 bases and the J gene lost 6 bases, with 17 bases spanning the gap. Germline V gives CDR1 DFQATT, CDR2 SNEGSKA (reference sequence). The CDR3 loop spans 13 amino acids.

This chain joins TRBV5-1 and TRBJ2-3; TRBD2 matches at 13 bases. The CDR3 sequence is 16 residues long. Germline lookup yields CDR1 SGHRS and CDR2 YFSETQ. The V gene end was trimmed by 4 bases and the J gene end by 4 bases; junction bases not matched to a gene: 6. The CDR3 region is CASSPTGTSGADTQYF. The CDR3 DNA follows: TGCGCCAGCAGCCCCACAGGGACTAGCGGGGCAGATACGCAGTATTTT.

This clonotype showed up just a few times. The CDR3, as DNA: TGTGCCAGCAGTCCGACAGGGGTACTCCGCTACACCTTC. Its protein is CASSPTGVLRYTF. This sequence joins TRBV12-3 or TRBV12-4 and TRBJ1-2, with TRBD1 matching over 8 bases. The length of the CDR3 is 13 residues. The V gene end was trimmed by 5 bases and the J gene end by 9 bases; junction bases not matched to a gene: 8.

This clonotype was recorded a few times. V is TRBV5-1 and J is TRBJ2-5; 7 nucleotides line up with TRBD1. V gave up 4 bases and J gave up 4 bases; unmatched junction bases: 7. There are 14 residues in the CDR3. The germline gives CDR1 SGHRS, CDR2 YFSETQ. DNA for the CDR3: TGCGCCAGCAGCATGACAGGGACGGGAGAGACCCAGTACTTC. Amino acid sequence: CASSMTGTGETQYF.

This clonotype was observed at least ten times. V usage is TRBV12-3 or TRBV12-4 and J usage is TRBJ2-3; D not certain. This CDR3 region has 12 residues. V was cut by 6 bases and J by 0 bases, with 4 bases left in between. In DNA form, the CDR3 reads TGTGCCAGCAGGTATAGCACAGATACGCAGTATTTT. It translates to CASRYSTDTQYF.

This rearrangement joins TRBV4-2 to TRBJ1-2; D is unresolved. This CDR3 is 16 amino acids long. Trimming removed 0 bases from V and 0 bases from J, with 11 bases in between. The germline V gene has CDR1 LGHNA and CDR2 YNFKEQ. This CDR3 is CASSQDVGQPNYGYTF. CDR3 in DNA: TGTGCCAGCAGCCAAGATGTAGGGCAGCCTAACTATGGCTACACCTTC.

The gene calls are TRBV9 and TRBJ2-4, with D possibly being TRBD1 (6 bases). This CDR3 comprises 15 residues. V was pared by 0 bases and J by 2 bases, with 9 bases between. Germline CDR1 is SGDLS and CDR2 is YYNGEE. CDR3 loop: CASSVGGGPKNIQYF. The DNA for the CDR3 is TGTGCCAGCAGCGTAGGTGGGGGCCCCAAAAACATTCAGTACTTC.

V usage is TRBV9 and J usage is TRBJ2-3, with a tentative D call TRBD1 (6 bases). The CDR3 sequence is 16 residues long. Germline V gene data show CDR1 as SGDLS and CDR2 as YYNGEE. The germline V and J ends were trimmed by 4 bases and 0 bases, with 15 bases remaining between them. CDR3 residues: CASSSRRGTSTDTQYF. The DNA of the CDR3 is TGTGCCAGCAGCTCAAGAAGGGGGACAAGCACAGATACGCAGTATTTT.

The table lists this clonotype with many counts. The chain combines TRBV5-1 with TRBJ1-2, with D perhaps TRBD1 (6 bases). Germline V CDR1 and CDR2: SGHRS, YFSETQ. There are 14 residues in the CDR3. The ends were cut back, 0 bases at V and 4 bases at J, with 10 bases in the middle. The CDR3 DNA sequence: TGCGCCAGCAGCTTGGGCCAGGGGACCTATGGCTACACCTTC. Translation: CASSLGQGTYGYTF.

In its sample, this clonotype was seen a few times. The chain has TRBV15 and TRBJ2-7; TRBD1 matches 11 bases. V lost 1 base and J lost 3; bases outside the gene matches: 2. CDR1 is LNHNV and CDR2 is YYDKDF in the germline V gene (reference sequence). The CDR3 extends over 15 amino acids. CDR3 sequence (DNA): TGTGCCACCAGCAGAGGCGGGACAGGGGGCTACGAGCAGTACGTC. This sequence encodes CATSRGGTGGYEQYV.

This clonotype was observed a few times. The chain recombines TRBV3-1 with TRBJ1-5, with 10 positions matching TRBD1. With 4 bases clipped from V and 6 bases from J, the junction kept 6 bases outside the gene matches. Germline V lookup: CDR1 LGHDT, CDR2 YNNKEL (reference sequence). The CDR3 loop spans 15 amino acids. The CDR3: CASSRTDRGGQPQHF. The CDR3 nucleotides read TGTGCCAGCAGCCGGACGGACAGGGGGGGTCAGCCCCAGCATTTT.

This clonotype was observed at least ten times. V and J are TRBV5-1 and TRBJ2-7; 9 positions match TRBD1. CDR1 and CDR2 (germline): SGHRS, YFSETQ. CDR3 length: 13 residues. The V gene end was trimmed by 3 bases and the J gene end by 3 bases; junction bases not matched to a gene: 1. In DNA form, the CDR3 reads TGCGCCAGCAGCTCGGGACAGGGCTACGAGCAGTACTTC. It yields the protein CASSSGQGYEQYF. Full variable domain (outside the CDR3, taken from reference TRBV5-1 and TRBJ2-7): KAGVTQTPRYLIKTRGQQVTLSCSPISGHRSVSWYQQTPGQGLQFLFEYFSETQRNKGNFPGRFSGRQFSNSRSEMNVSTLELGDSALYLCASSSGQGYEQYFGPGTRLTVT.

This clonotype was counted a single time. The chain recombines TRBV6-5 with TRBJ1-2, with D possibly being TRBD1 (5 bases). The germline V gene encodes CDR1 MNHEY and CDR2 SVGAGI. This CDR3 is 14 amino acids long. V was trimmed by 0 bases and J by 1 base, leaving 6 bases between them. CDR3 residues: CASSYSGGNYGYTF. CDR3 DNA: TGTGCCAGCAGTTACTCGGGGGGTAACTATGGCTACACCTTC.

The V call is TRBV20-1, the J call TRBJ1-3; D remains unclear. Germline assignment: CDR1 DFQATT and CDR2 SNEGSKA (reference sequence). The CDR3 is made up of 13 amino acids. The DNA for the CDR3 is TGCGGAAGACGGAAACCCTCTGGAAACACCATATATTTT. This translates into CGRRKPSGNTIYF.

CDR3 bases: TGTGCCAGCAGCGAGGCTGGGGGGTCCCAGTACTTC. As protein: CASSEAGGSQYF. The rearrangement links TRBV7-3 to TRBJ2-5, with a possible D match to TRBD2 (6 bases). The germline gives CDR1 SGHTA, CDR2 FQGTGA. This CDR3 spans 12 amino acids. V was cut by 5 bases and J by 9 bases, with 13 bases left in between.

This clonotype has more than one count but fewer than ten. The gene calls are TRBV5-6 and TRBJ2-2; maybe TRBD2 (5 bases). Looked up from germline, CDR1 is SGHDT and CDR2 is YYEEEE. Trimming left V 4 bases short and J 4 bases short, with 11 bases between. The CDR3 length is 14 residues. CDR3 coding DNA: TGTGCCAGCAGCCCAGGACTGCGCACCGGGGAGCTGTTTTTT. This translates into CASSPGLRTGELFF.

This clonotype has only a few counts. The chain carries TRBV5-1 and TRBJ2-2; D unclear. Per germline, CDR1 SGHRS and CDR2 YFSETQ. This CDR3 has 13 residues. V lost 1 base and J lost 5, with 6 bases in between. CDR3 amino acids: CASSLFGTGELFF. In nucleotides, the CDR3 is TGCGCCAGCAGCTTGTTCGGAACCGGGGAGCTGTTTTTT.

This clonotype came up a few times. This chain connects TRBV7-2 to TRBJ2-3; D may be TRBD1 (6 bases). The CDR3 contains 13 residues. Germline CDR1 and CDR2: SGHTA and FQGNSA. Trimming took 4 bases from V and 3 from J, leaving 8 bases between them. CDR3 loop: CASSWTETDTQYF. The CDR3 DNA follows: TGTGCCAGCAGCTGGACAGAGACAGATACGCAGTATTTT.